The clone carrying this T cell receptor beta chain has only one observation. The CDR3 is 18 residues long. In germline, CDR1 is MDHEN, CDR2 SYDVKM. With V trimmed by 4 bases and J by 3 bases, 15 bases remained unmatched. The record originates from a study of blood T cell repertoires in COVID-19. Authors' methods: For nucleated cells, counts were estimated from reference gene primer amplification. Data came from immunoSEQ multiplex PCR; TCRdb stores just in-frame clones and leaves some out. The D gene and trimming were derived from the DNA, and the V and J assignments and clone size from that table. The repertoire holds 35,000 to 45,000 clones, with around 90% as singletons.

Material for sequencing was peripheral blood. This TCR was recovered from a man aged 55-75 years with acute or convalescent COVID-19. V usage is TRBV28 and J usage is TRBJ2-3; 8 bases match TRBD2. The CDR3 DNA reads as TGTGCCAGCAGTTCGCCGGGGGGGGACTACCCGTTGACAGATACGCAGTATTTT. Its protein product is CASSSPGGDYPLTDTQYF.